The rows below give T cell receptor beta chains drawn from one sample of a study of blood T cell repertoires in COVID-19. Measured with immunoSEQ multiplex PCR; TCRdb has only the in-frame clones, and not every one. This sample has about 260,000 clones; about 85% occur once, and the top ten carry about 4.1%. What was sequenced was peripheral blood. Receptors originate from a man in his sixties who had recovered from COVID-19. Both conserved end residues are part of each CDR3. The order of the fields is J gene, D gene, V gene, clone size, CDR3 protein. The D gene is left open where the match is weak. A clone size is listed for some rows: how often the clone was seen (once, few, many), or a class if it is expanded.

J: TRBJ2-3
D: -
V: TRBV4-1
size: once
CDR3: CASSQVTGLTDTQYF

J: TRBJ2-1
D: -
V: TRBV18
size: -
CDR3: CASSPPGYYNEQFF

J: TRBJ1-2
D: TRBD1
V: TRBV24-1
size: -
CDR3: CATSDPGQLNYGYTF

J: TRBJ2-7
D: TRBD1
V: TRBV24-1
size: -
CDR3: CATSPTGTTREQYF

J: TRBJ1-4
D: TRBD1
V: TRBV29-1
size: -
CDR3: CSVEDRVRNNEKLFF

J: TRBJ1-2
D: -
V: TRBV5-6
size: -
CDR3: CASSLEQGSGYTF

J: TRBJ2-5
D: -
V: TRBV2
size: few
CDR3: CASSETAREETQYF

J: TRBJ2-7
D: -
V: TRBV5-1
size: -
CDR3: CASSLAASSYEQYF

J: TRBJ2-7
D: TRBD1
V: TRBV5-1
size: -
CDR3: CASSSGTGGYEQYF

J: TRBJ1-5
D: -
V: TRBV9
size: -
CDR3: CASSVAGGSNQPQHF

J: TRBJ1-1
D: TRBD1
V: TRBV10-3
size: -
CDR3: CAIRTGENTEAFF

J: TRBJ1-6
D: -
V: TRBV2
size: -
CDR3: CASSEYGVGSPLHF

J: TRBJ2-5
D: TRBD1
V: TRBV15
size: -
CDR3: CATSRSGGQETQYF

J: TRBJ2-3
D: -
V: TRBV5-4
size: -
CDR3: CASTLGGSGTDTQYF

J: TRBJ1-3
D: -
V: TRBV2
size: once
CDR3: CASSVEESGNTIYF

J: TRBJ1-5
D: TRBD1
V: TRBV7-6
size: -
CDR3: CASSLVGGQGGNQPQHF

J: TRBJ2-1
D: TRBD1
V: TRBV5-8
size: -
CDR3: CASSLKKRGLDEQFF

J: TRBJ2-3
D: TRBD1
V: TRBV11-2
size: -
CDR3: CASSFNFPGGQGGTDTQYF

J: TRBJ1-4
D: -
V: TRBV6-6
size: -
CDR3: CASSQYRSSSFF

J: TRBJ1-2
D: -
V: TRBV9
size: once
CDR3: CASSPGEAYGYTF

J: TRBJ2-6
D: -
V: TRBV19
size: -
CDR3: CASRQFSGANVLTF

J: TRBJ2-1
D: TRBD2
V: TRBV6-2/TRBV6-3
size: -
CDR3: CASSYLAGGGNEQFF

J: TRBJ2-3
D: TRBD1
V: TRBV5-8
size: -
CDR3: CASSFGQGGTDTQYF

J: TRBJ1-6
D: TRBD1
V: TRBV10-1
size: few
CDR3: CASSIPGQAYNSPLHF

J: TRBJ2-5
D: -
V: TRBV7-2
size: -
CDR3: CASSLAGQRETQYF

J: TRBJ2-2
D: -
V: TRBV2
size: few
CDR3: CASRETGELFF

J: TRBJ1-1
D: -
V: TRBV18
size: few
CDR3: CASSPGQNTEAFF

J: TRBJ1-2
D: -
V: TRBV3-1/TRBV3-2
size: -
CDR3: CASYSNYGYTF

J: TRBJ2-3
D: -
V: TRBV29-1
size: -
CDR3: CSVVRGGSGTDTQYF

J: TRBJ1-1
D: TRBD1
V: TRBV9
size: -
CDR3: CASSPGTVENTEAFF

J: TRBJ1-5
D: TRBD1
V: TRBV5-1
size: -
CDR3: CASSAGQGSEQPQHF

J: TRBJ2-7
D: -
V: TRBV27
size: -
CDR3: CASSLKGSGSYEQYF

J: TRBJ2-1
D: -
V: TRBV29-1
size: -
CDR3: CSVGLLVSEQFF

J: TRBJ2-5
D: TRBD2
V: TRBV9
size: -
CDR3: CASSGNSGGGQETQYF

J: TRBJ1-6
D: -
V: TRBV4-1
size: once
CDR3: CASSPRQEPLSSYNSPLHF

J: TRBJ2-7
D: TRBD2
V: TRBV5-5
size: -
CDR3: CASSPAGGNYEQYF

J: TRBJ1-1
D: -
V: TRBV6-5
size: once
CDR3: CASRNTGNTEAFF

J: TRBJ2-3
D: -
V: TRBV25-1
size: -
CDR3: CASSERRFTDTQYF

J: TRBJ2-5
D: -
V: TRBV10-1
size: -
CDR3: CASSSRDAPETQYF

J: TRBJ2-1
D: -
V: TRBV9
size: -
CDR3: CASSVSYSDNEQFF

J: TRBJ2-6
D: TRBD1
V: TRBV6-2/TRBV6-3
size: -
CDR3: CASSWTGGSGANVLTF

J: TRBJ1-2
D: -
V: TRBV15
size: -
CDR3: CATSRDPLYGYTF

J: TRBJ2-1
D: -
V: TRBV6-6
size: -
CDR3: CASGLARGGFF

J: TRBJ2-7
D: TRBD2
V: TRBV6-5
size: -
CDR3: CASSYKAGGPYEQYF

J: TRBJ1-1
D: -
V: TRBV6-5
size: -
CDR3: CASSYDRMGTEAFF